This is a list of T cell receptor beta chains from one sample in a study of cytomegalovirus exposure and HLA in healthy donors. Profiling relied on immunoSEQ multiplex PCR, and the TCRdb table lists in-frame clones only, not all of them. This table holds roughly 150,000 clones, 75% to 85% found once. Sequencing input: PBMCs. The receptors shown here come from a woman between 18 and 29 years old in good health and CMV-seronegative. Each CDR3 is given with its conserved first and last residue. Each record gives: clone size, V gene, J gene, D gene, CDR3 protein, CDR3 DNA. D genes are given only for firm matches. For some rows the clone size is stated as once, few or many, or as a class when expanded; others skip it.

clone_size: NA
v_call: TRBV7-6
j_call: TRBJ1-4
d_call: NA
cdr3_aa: CASRGRGYEKLFF
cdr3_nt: TGTGCCAGCAGGGGTCGGGGATATGAAAAACTGTTTTTT

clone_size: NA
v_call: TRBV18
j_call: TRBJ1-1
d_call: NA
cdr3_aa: CASSPPAGRGDYTEAFF
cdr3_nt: TGTGCCAGCTCACCACCTGCGGGGCGGGGGGACTACACTGAAGCTTTCTTT

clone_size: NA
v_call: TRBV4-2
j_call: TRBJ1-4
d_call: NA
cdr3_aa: CASSQEGASEKLFF
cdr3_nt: TGTGCCAGCAGCCAAGAGGGGGCCAGCGAAAAACTGTTTTTT

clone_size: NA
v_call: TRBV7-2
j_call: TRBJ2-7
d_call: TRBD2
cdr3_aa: CASSIPGLAGYEQYF
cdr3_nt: TGTGCCAGCTCTATACCGGGACTAGCGGGATACGAGCAGTACTTC

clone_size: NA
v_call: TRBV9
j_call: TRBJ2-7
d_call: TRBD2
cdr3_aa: CASSVAGLAGSYEQYF
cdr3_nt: TGTGCCAGCAGCGTAGCCGGACTAGCGGGCTCCTACGAGCAGTACTTC

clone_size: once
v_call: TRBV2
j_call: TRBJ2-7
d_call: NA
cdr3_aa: CASHVEVAYEQYF
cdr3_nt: TGTGCCAGCCACGTAGAGGTTGCCTACGAGCAGTACTTC

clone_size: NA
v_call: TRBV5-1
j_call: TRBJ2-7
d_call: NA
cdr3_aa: CASRMGAGTYEQYF
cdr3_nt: TGCGCCAGCAGGATGGGGGCAGGAACCTACGAGCAGTACTTC

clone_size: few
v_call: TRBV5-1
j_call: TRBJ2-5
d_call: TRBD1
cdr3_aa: CASSLIGTGGGETQYF
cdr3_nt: TGCGCCAGCAGCTTAATTGGGACAGGGGGCGGCGAGACCCAGTACTTC

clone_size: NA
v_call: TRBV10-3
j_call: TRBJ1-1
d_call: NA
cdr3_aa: CAIGKDSMREAFF
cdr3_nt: TGTGCCATCGGGAAGGACAGCATGCGTGAAGCTTTCTTT

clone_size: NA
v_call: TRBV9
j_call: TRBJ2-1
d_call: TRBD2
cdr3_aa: CASSARLAGDGEQFF
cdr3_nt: TGTGCCAGCAGCGCCCGACTAGCGGGAGACGGTGAGCAGTTCTTC

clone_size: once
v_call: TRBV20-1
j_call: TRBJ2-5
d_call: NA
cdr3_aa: CSTGGQTQYF
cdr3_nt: TGCAGTACCGGGGGACAGACCCAGTACTTC

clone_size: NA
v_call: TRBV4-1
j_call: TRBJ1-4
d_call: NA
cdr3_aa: CASSRTRGEKLFF
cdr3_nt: TGCGCCAGCAGCCGAACCAGAGGGGAAAAACTGTTTTTT

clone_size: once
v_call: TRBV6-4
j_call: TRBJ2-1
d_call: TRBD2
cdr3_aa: CASSDSITSGRSDEQFF
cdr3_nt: TGTGCCAGCAGTGACTCGATTACTAGCGGGAGGTCGGATGAGCAGTTCTTC

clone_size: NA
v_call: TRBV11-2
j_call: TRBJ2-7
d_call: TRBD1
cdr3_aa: CASSPVGRSRGQGYEQYF
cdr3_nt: TGCGCCAGCAGCCCAGTTGGGAGAAGCCGGGGACAGGGCTACGAGCAGTACTTC

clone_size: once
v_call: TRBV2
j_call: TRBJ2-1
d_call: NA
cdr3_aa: CASSVSLEQFF
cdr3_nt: TGTGCCAGCAGTGTATCACTGGAGCAGTTCTTC

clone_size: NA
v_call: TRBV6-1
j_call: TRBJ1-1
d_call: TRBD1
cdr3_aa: CASSAQGGAFF
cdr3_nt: TGTGCCAGCAGTGCCCAGGGGGGAGCTTTCTTT

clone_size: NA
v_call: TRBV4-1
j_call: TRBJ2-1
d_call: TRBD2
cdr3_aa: CASSPRLSGSGGITGQFF
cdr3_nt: TGCGCCAGCAGCCCACGATTAAGCGGGAGTGGAGGTATAACTGGGCAGTTCTTC

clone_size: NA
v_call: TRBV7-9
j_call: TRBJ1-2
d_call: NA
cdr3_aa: CSSSEQGHGYTF
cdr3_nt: TGTTCCAGCAGTGAACAGGGTCACGGCTACACCTTC

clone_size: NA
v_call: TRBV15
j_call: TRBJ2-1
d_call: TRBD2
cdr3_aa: CATSRELAGFEQFF
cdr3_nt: TGTGCCACCAGCAGGGAATTAGCGGGTTTTGAGCAGTTCTTC

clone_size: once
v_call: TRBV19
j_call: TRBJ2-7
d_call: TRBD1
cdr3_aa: CASSIIDRGYEQYF
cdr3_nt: TGTGCCAGTAGTATAATTGACAGGGGCTACGAGCAGTACTTC

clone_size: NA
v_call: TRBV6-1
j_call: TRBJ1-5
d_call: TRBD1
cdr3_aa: CASSELDRGLQPQHF
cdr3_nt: TGTGCCAGCAGTGAACTGGACAGGGGGCTTCAGCCCCAGCATTTT

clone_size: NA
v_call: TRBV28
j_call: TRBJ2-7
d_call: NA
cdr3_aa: CASSLGDSLSYEQYF
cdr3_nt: TGTGCCAGCAGCCTTGGGGACTCTCTCTCCTACGAGCAGTACTTC

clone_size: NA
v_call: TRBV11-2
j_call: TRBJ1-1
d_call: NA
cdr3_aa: CASSYTQVNTEAFF
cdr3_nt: TGTGCCAGCAGCTATACGCAGGTGAACACTGAAGCTTTCTTT

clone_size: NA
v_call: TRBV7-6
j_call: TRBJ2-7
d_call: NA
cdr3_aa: CASSYGQPYEQYF
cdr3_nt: TGTGCCAGCAGCTACGGACAGCCCTACGAGCAGTACTTC

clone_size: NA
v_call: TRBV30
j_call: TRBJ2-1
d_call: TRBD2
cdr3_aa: CAWQAATSGRHNEQFF
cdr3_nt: TGTGCCTGGCAAGCCGCTACTAGCGGGAGACACAATGAGCAGTTCTTC

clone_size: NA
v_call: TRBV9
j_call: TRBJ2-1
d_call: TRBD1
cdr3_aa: CASSAGQGGDEQFF
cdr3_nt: TGTGCCAGCAGCGCGGGACAGGGGGGGGATGAGCAGTTCTTC

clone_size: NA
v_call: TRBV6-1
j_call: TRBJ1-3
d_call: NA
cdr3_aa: CASSDPTGNTIYF
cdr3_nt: TGTGCCAGCAGTGATCCAACTGGAAACACCATATATTTT

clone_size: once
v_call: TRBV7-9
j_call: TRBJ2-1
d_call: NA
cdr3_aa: CSSSLVLDEQFF
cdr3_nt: TGTTCCAGCAGCCTTGTTTTAGATGAGCAGTTCTTC

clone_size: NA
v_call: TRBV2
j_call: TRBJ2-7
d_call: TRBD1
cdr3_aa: CASSAAGTGAEQYF
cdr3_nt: TGTGCCAGCAGTGCGGCGGGGACAGGGGCCGAGCAGTACTTC

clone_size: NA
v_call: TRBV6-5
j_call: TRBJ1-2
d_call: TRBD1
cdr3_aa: CASSYSDRYYGYTF
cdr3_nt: TGTGCCAGCAGTTACTCGGACAGGTACTATGGCTACACCTTC

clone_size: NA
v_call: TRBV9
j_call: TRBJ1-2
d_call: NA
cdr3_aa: CASSVQRQARGYTF
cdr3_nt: TGTGCCAGCAGCGTGCAGCGACAGGCAAGAGGCTACACCTTC

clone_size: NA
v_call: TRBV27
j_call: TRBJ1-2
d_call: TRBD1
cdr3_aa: CASSPRTGGGGYTF
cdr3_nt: TGTGCCAGCAGTCCTCGGACAGGGGGAGGTGGCTACACCTTC

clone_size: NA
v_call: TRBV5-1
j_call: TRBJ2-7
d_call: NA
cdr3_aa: CASSLEAVRVNRLEQYF
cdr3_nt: TGCGCCAGCAGCTTGGAAGCTGTCAGGGTGAACCGGCTCGAGCAGTACTTC

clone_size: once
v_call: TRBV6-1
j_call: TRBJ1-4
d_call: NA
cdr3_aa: CASSESLGNEKLFF
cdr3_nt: TGTGCCAGCAGCGAATCCCTAGGTAATGAAAAACTGTTTTTT

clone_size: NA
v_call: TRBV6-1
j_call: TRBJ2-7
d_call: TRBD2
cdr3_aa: CASSELAGSYEQYF
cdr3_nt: TGTGCCAGCAGTGAGTTAGCGGGATCCTACGAGCAGTACTTC

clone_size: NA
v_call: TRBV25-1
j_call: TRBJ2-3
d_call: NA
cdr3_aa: CASSASRGSTDTQYF
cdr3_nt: TGTGCCAGCAGTGCTTCTCGGGGGAGCACAGATACGCAGTATTTT

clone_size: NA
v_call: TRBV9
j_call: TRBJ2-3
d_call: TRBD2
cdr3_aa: CASSVEAGPHGGTQYF
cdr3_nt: TGTGCCAGCAGCGTAGAAGCGGGGCCCCATGGTGGCACGCAGTATTTT

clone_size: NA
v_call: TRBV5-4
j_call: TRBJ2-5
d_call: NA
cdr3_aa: CASSFRETQYF
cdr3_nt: TGTGCCAGCAGCTTCCGAGAGACCCAGTACTTC

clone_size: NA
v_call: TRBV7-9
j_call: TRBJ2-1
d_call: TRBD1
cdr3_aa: CASSSGTVTEQFF
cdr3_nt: TGTGCCAGCAGCTCAGGGACAGTCACCGAGCAGTTCTTC

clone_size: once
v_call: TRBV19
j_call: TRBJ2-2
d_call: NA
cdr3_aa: CASSISRGTGELFF
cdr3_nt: TGTGCCAGTAGTATAAGTCGGGGGACCGGGGAGCTGTTTTTT

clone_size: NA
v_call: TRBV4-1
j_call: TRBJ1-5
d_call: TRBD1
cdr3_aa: CASSQRTGNVRPNQPQHF
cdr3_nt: TGCGCCAGCAGCCAAAGGACAGGTAACGTCCGGCCCAATCAGCCCCAGCATTTT

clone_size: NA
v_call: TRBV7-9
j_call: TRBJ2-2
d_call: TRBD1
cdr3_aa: CASRSSGTGNTGELFF
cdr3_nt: TGTGCCAGCAGGTCCTCCGGGACAGGGAACACCGGGGAGCTGTTTTTT

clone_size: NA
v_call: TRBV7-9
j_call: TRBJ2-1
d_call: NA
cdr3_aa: CASSTDSPEQFF
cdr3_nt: TGTGCCAGCAGCACCGACAGCCCCGAGCAGTTCTTC

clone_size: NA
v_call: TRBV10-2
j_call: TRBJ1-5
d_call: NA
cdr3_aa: CASREYSNSNQPQHF
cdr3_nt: TGCGCCAGCAGGGAGTACAGTAATAGCAATCAGCCCCAGCATTTT

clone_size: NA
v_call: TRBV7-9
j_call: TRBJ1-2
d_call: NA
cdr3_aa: CASSPTTYLDYGYTF
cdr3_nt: TGTGCCAGCAGCCCGACGACTTATTTGGACTATGGCTACACCTTC

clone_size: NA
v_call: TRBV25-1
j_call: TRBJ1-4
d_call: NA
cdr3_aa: CASSEGGSNEKLFF
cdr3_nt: TGTGCCAGCAGTGAGGGGGGAAGTAATGAAAAACTGTTTTTT

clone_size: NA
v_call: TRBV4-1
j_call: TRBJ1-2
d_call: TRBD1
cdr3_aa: CASSQVSGAGGAYSGYTF
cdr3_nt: TGCGCCAGCAGCCAAGTTTCAGGGGCAGGGGGCGCTTATTCTGGCTACACCTTC

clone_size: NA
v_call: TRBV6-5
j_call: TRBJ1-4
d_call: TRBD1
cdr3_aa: CASSYRGTGGKEKLFF
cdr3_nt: TGTGCCAGCAGTTATCGGGGGACAGGGGGAAAGGAAAAACTGTTTTTT

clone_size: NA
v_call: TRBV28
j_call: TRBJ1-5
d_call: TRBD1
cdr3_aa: CASSTGGQPQHF
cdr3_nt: TGTGCCAGCAGCACAGGGGGACAGCCCCAGCATTTT